Listed below are T cell receptor beta chains from one sample, sequenced in a study of cytomegalovirus exposure and HLA in healthy donors. Sequencing used immunoSEQ multiplex PCR; TCRdb keeps in-frame clones, though not all of them. The sample gives 200,000 to 250,000 clones, approximately 80% of which show up once; 0.71% is in the top ten. The sample taken for sequencing was PBMCs. The receptor source for this set is a boy younger than 10 in good health and CMV-seronegative. CDR3s leave out the opening cysteine and the closing phenylalanine or tryptophan.

len | j_gene | v_gene | CDR3aa
11 | TRBJ1-1 | TRBV6-5 | ASSRTGNTEAF
16 | TRBJ2-1 | TRBV7-9 | SSSLPLLAGGPSNEQF
16 | TRBJ2-2 | TRBV9 | ASSDTTSGGAWTGELF
11 | TRBJ1-1 | TRBV2 | ASSENSRTEAF
11 | TRBJ1-3 | TRBV9 | ASSLGQVHTIY
15 | TRBJ2-7 | TRBV4-1 | ASSPPGLASSSYEQY
12 | TRBJ1-5 | TRBV5-4 | ASSSGTGNQPQH
13 | TRBJ2-7 | TRBV27 | ASSLGSGGGYEQY
14 | TRBJ2-1 | TRBV4-1 | ASSQGPSGVNNEQF
15 | TRBJ2-1 | TRBV7-6 | ASSLGTGGPDQNEQF
11 | . | TRBV13 | ASSTGTGGEQY
12 | TRBJ2-1 | TRBV6-1 | ASSVQSSYNEQF
12 | TRBJ1-2 | TRBV4-2 | ASSPQGDNYGYT
13 | TRBJ1-5 | TRBV5-8 | ASSWGQAINQPQH
13 | TRBJ2-1 | TRBV6-5 | ASSYGQGSYNEQF
11 | TRBJ2-7 | TRBV9 | ASSHDSGGIKY
13 | TRBJ2-1 | TRBV10-3 | AISEEREAYNEQF
13 | TRBJ2-5 | TRBV4-1 | ASSQDPRKQETQY
12 | TRBJ1-2 | TRBV6-5 | ASSRDRRIYGYT
11 | TRBJ1-2 | TRBV6-5 | ASSPDSDYGYT
14 | TRBJ2-1 | TRBV5-8 | ASSLEGFGSYNEQF
13 | TRBJ2-1 | TRBV5-8 | ASSFAGGPGNEQF
11 | TRBJ2-7 | TRBV5-1 | ASSSFTGSEQY
13 | TRBJ2-1 | TRBV6-5 | ASQLTSGSYNEQF
14 | TRBJ2-1 | TRBV5-6 | ASSFGLAGIYNEQF
16 | TRBJ1-5 | TRBV23-1 | ASSQTDRDPPSAQPQH
16 | TRBJ2-5 | TRBV15 | ATSRDYPGTGGEETQY
14 | TRBJ2-2 | TRBV7-6 | ASSQRLAGGSGELF
11 | . | TRBV6-1 | ASSESGGDEQY
19 | TRBJ1-3 | TRBV5-3 | ARERPYLVSVGADLGNTIY
13 | TRBJ2-1 | TRBV14 | ASSQGAPDYNEQF
15 | TRBJ2-7 | TRBV7-9 | ASSLRLAGVASYEQY
13 | TRBJ2-7 | TRBV10-2 | ASSDPGLAGYEQY
11 | TRBJ2-3 | TRBV30 | AWGLAGVHTQY
12 | TRBJ2-1 | TRBV7-3 | ASSSSGGDNEQF
10 | TRBJ2-5 | TRBV30 | AWSIQQETQY
13 | TRBJ2-1 | TRBV5-1 | ASSLVGTGDNEQF
11 | TRBJ1-6 | TRBV11-2 | ASGKGWNSPLH
16 | TRBJ2-7 | TRBV11-2 | ASSSTLAGGPIENEQY
9 | TRBJ2-7 | TRBV2 | ASSGEYEQY
11 | TRBJ2-7 | TRBV6-1 | ASKPEGRYEQY
12 | TRBJ1-5 | TRBV18 | ASSPDSPRGAQH
14 | TRBJ2-1 | TRBV7-2 | ASSLAGTSLGNEQF
12 | TRBJ1-3 | TRBV7-7 | ASSLDSSGNTIY
10 | TRBJ1-6 | TRBV7-9 | SSSSINSPLH
12 | TRBJ2-5 | TRBV30 | AWSLLEGAETQY
13 | TRBJ2-5 | TRBV5-6 | ASSLRQGPQETQY
12 | TRBJ1-5 | TRBV27 | ASSSDRFRQPQH
14 | TRBJ2-3 | TRBV27 | ASSSGLALSTDTQY
12 | TRBJ2-1 | TRBV5-1 | ASSLAWGRSEQF
9 | TRBJ2-5 | TRBV30 | ALRGQETQY
13 | TRBJ2-5 | TRBV7-3 | ASSLGGGEQETQY